These 26 T cell receptor beta chains came from one sample sequenced in a study of blood T cell repertoires in COVID-19. Clones were sequenced by immunoSEQ multiplex PCR, and TCRdb holds only the in-frame ones, with some missing. The table lists around 190,000 clones, less than 85% of them singletons. The sample taken for sequencing was PBMCs or T cells enriched from blood (not recorded which). The receptors here all came from a woman under 40 who had recovered from COVID-19.

The chain uses TRBV28 and TRBJ1-1; perhaps TRBD1 as D (5 bases). Germline V lookup: CDR1 MDHEN, CDR2 SYDVKM. The CDR3 contains 11 residues. The V end lost 8 bases, the J end lost 11 bases, and 15 bases lay between the germline ends. The CDR3 region is CASAGFVRAFF. CDR3 nucleotides: TGTGCCAGCGCAGGGTTTGTGCGGGCTTTCTTT. Based on the CDR3 plus reference TRBV28 and TRBJ1-1, the full variable domain is DVKVTQSSRYLVKRTGEKVFLECVQDMDHENMFWYRQDPGLGLRLIYFSYDVKMKEKGDIPEGYSVSREKKERFSLILESASTNQTSMYLCASAGFVRAFFGQGTRLTVV.

This rearrangement joins TRBV9 to TRBJ2-4; 9 nucleotides align to TRBD2. This CDR3 has 15 amino acids. J lost 8 bases, V lost 3 bases, and 9 bases had no gene match. Germline CDR1 reads SGDLS; CDR2 reads YYNGEE. CDR3: CASSGTAGGRDIQYF. The DNA for the CDR3 is TGTGCCAGCAGCGGCACCGCGGGGGGGCGGGACATTCAGTACTTC.

This clone turned up a few times. The chain has TRBV5-8 and TRBJ1-4; TRBD1 might be the D (6 bases). Germline V gene sequence: CDR1 SGHTS, CDR2 YDEGEE. V lost 5 bases and J lost 5, with 16 bases in between. The CDR3 contains 15 residues. CDR3 DNA: TGTGCCAGCAGGCGCCCCACAGGGTTCAATGAAAAACTGTTTTTT. It yields the protein CASRRPTGFNEKLFF.

This chain joins TRBV3-1 (or the pseudogene TRBV3-2) and TRBJ2-1, with 16 bases lining up with TRBD2. The V segment lost 4 bases and the J segment 0 bases; nucleotides outside the gene matches: 6. This CDR3 contains 19 residues. From germline, CDR1 is LGHDT and CDR2 YNNKEL (reference sequence). The CDR3 DNA reads as TGTGCCAGCAGCCGGGGACTAGCGGGGGGGCAAAGCTCCTACAATGAGCAGTTCTTC. This sequence encodes CASSRGLAGGQSSYNEQFF.

V is TRBV5-4 and J is TRBJ1-2, with TRBD1 identical over 8 bases. V lost 1 base and J lost 7; bases outside the gene matches: 9. CDR3 length equals 15 residues. CDR1 is SGHNT and CDR2 is YYREEE in the germline V gene (reference sequence). The CDR3 loop reads CASSLYGTGKLGYTF. Here the CDR3 DNA reads TGTGCCAGCAGCTTGTACGGGACAGGCAAGCTTGGCTACACCTTC.

The chain links TRBV10-1 to TRBJ2-7; weak D call: TRBD2 (5 bases). The CDR3 has 10 amino acids. Trimming left V 10 bases short and J 9 bases short, with 13 bases between. CDR1 and CDR2 from the germline V gene are WNHNN and SYGVQD (reference sequence). Here the CDR3 DNA reads TGCGCCACCATTTGGGAGAGGCAGTACTTC. Its translation is CATIWERQYF.

This chain joins TRBV7-9 and TRBJ1-1; D perhaps matches TRBD1 (6 bases). The CDR3 is 15 residues long. Germline lookup yields CDR1 SEHNR and CDR2 FQNEAQ (reference sequence). Trimming left V 2 bases short and J 1 base short, with 11 bases between. The CDR3 is CASSLLDSRNTEAFF. CDR3 bases: TGTGCCAGCAGCTTATTGGACAGCAGGAACACTGAAGCTTTCTTT.

The chain is built from TRBV3-1 (or the pseudogene TRBV3-2) and TRBJ1-1, with D hard to call. Germline CDR1 LGHDT, CDR2 YNNKEL (reference sequence). CDR3 length: 13 residues. Trimming cost V 5 bases and J 8 bases, with 15 bases left between them. The chain's CDR3 is CASSYGGPTEAFF. CDR3 bases: TGTGCCAGCAGCTACGGAGGCCCTACCGAAGCTTTCTTT.

Worth noting for this clone: Sequence at one end of the junction differs from germline and may be a read error. The V and J genes are TRBV2 and TRBJ1-6; no reliable D call. Germline V gene sequence: CDR1 SNHLY, CDR2 FYNNEI. The CDR3 totals 15 residues. The CDR3 DNA reads as TGTGCCAGCAGAGAAGGGAGCTCCTATAATTCACCCCTCCACTTT. It translates to CASREGSSYNSPLHF.

This sequence joins TRBV5-4 and TRBJ1-3, with a possible D match to TRBD1 (5 bases). The CDR3 has 16 residues. The germline V gene encodes CDR1 SGHNT and CDR2 YYREEE (reference sequence). Trimming left V 3 bases short and J 4 bases short, with 17 bases between. This CDR3 is CASSSPNGGRGNTIYF. In nucleotides, the CDR3 is TGTGCCAGCAGCTCCCCGAATGGGGGGAGAGGAAACACCATATATTTT.

This chain links TRBV28 with TRBJ1-4; D call uncertain. The CDR3 length is 12 residues. Germline loops: CDR1 MDHEN, CDR2 SYDVKM. V shed 8 bases and J shed 6 bases, with 10 bases lying between them. The CDR3 spells CASGSGDEKLFF. CDR3 DNA: TGTGCCAGCGGTTCCGGGGATGAAAAACTGTTTTTT.

This clone has a single count. The rearrangement uses TRBV6-1 and TRBJ1-4; 8 nucleotides match TRBD1. The CDR3 contains 16 residues. Trimming took 4 bases from V and 7 from J; bases not matched to a gene: 11. Germline loops: CDR1 MNHNS, CDR2 SASEGT. CDR3: CASSVLKDRVGEKLFF. The CDR3 DNA reads TGTGCCAGCAGTGTATTGAAGGACAGGGTGGGTGAAAAACTGTTTTTT.

The rearrangement links TRBV5-4 to TRBJ2-7; 12 nucleotides match TRBD2. CDR1 is SGHNT and CDR2 is YYREEE in the germline V gene (reference sequence). This CDR3 has 14 amino acids. V gave up 0 bases and J gave up 5 bases; unmatched junction bases: 0. Here the CDR3 reads CASSLGLAGDEQYF. CDR3 in DNA: TGTGCCAGCAGCTTGGGACTAGCGGGAGACGAGCAGTACTTC.

V is TRBV28 and J is TRBJ2-7, with D tentatively TRBD2 (5 bases). Trimming left V 5 bases short and J 5 bases short, with 16 bases between. The germline V gene encodes CDR1 MDHEN and CDR2 SYDVKM. The length of the CDR3 is 14 residues. This CDR3 reads CASSGLTGFNEQYV. In nucleotides, the CDR3 is TGTGCCAGCAGTGGACTTACGGGATTTAACGAGCAGTACGTC.

The chain uses TRBV7-8 and TRBJ1-2, with D hard to call. There are 14 residues in the CDR3. The V gene's germline CDR1 is SGHVS and CDR2 FQNEAQ. Trimming pared 1 base from V and 8 bases from J, leaving 14 bases between. The CDR3, as DNA: TGTGCCAGCAGCTTAGTTACCGGAGAGGGCGGCTACACCTTC. This translates into CASSLVTGEGGYTF. The full variable domain, in which reference TRBV7-8 and TRBJ1-2 provide the parts outside the CDR3, is GAGVSQSPRYKVAKRGQDVALRCDPISGHVSLFWYQQALGQGPEFLTYFQNEAQLDKSGLPSDRFFAERPEGSVSTLKIQRTQQEDSAVYLCASSLVTGEGGYTFGSGTRLTVV.

This chain joins TRBV19 and TRBJ1-1, with D possibly matching TRBD1 (5 bases). Looked up from germline, CDR1 is LNHDA and CDR2 is SQIVND (reference sequence). The CDR3 contains 13 residues. V was trimmed by 4 bases and J by 4 bases, leaving 10 bases between them. The CDR3, as DNA: TGTGCCAGTAGTAGGGGTAGGGGCACTGAAGCTTTCTTT. It encodes CASSRGRGTEAFF.

The V call is TRBV28, the J call TRBJ1-5, with 8 bases that match TRBD1. V was clipped by 2 bases and J by 6 bases; unmatched bases: 6. The length of the CDR3 is 15 residues. Germline values: CDR1 MDHEN, CDR2 SYDVKM. CDR3 region: CASSLQGASGQPQHF. The CDR3 DNA is TGTGCCAGCAGTTTACAGGGGGCGTCGGGTCAGCCCCAGCATTTT. Complete variable domain (other parts from reference TRBV28 and TRBJ1-5): DVKVTQSSRYLVKRTGEKVFLECVQDMDHENMFWYRQDPGLGLRLIYFSYDVKMKEKGDIPEGYSVSREKKERFSLILESASTNQTSMYLCASSLQGASGQPQHFGDGTRLSIL.

V gene TRBV7-8 combines with J gene TRBJ2-7; a weak D match, TRBD2 (5 bases). The CDR3 has 13 amino acids. Looked up from germline, CDR1 is SGHVS and CDR2 is FQNEAQ. V was clipped by 3 bases and J by 7 bases, with 13 bases between them. CDR3 bases: TGTGCCAGCAGCTTCACGGGAATTCAAGAGCAGTACTTC. Translation: CASSFTGIQEQYF.

The chain couples TRBV18 to TRBJ2-5; tentative D call: TRBD2 (6 bases). Deletions cut 6 bases from V and 1 base from J, with 15 bases between. Germline assignment: CDR1 KGHSH and CDR2 LQKENI. The CDR3 has 15 residues. CDR3 nucleotides: TGTGCCAGCTCCCGCGGCGGGGCATTCCAAGAGACCCAGTACTTC. It yields the protein CASSRGGAFQETQYF.

This clone has just one count. This chain links TRBV19 with TRBJ1-1; D not certain. The CDR3 runs to 13 residues. The V end lost 3 bases, the J end lost 1 base, and 6 bases lay between the germline ends. Germline V gives CDR1 LNHDA, CDR2 SQIVND (reference sequence). CDR3 protein: CASSIARNTEAFF. The CDR3 bases are TGTGCCAGTAGTATTGCTAGGAACACTGAAGCTTTCTTT. Drawing the rest from reference TRBV19 and TRBJ1-1, the complete variable domain is DGGITQSPKYLFRKEGQNVTLSCEQNLNHDAMYWYRQDPGQGLRLIYYSQIVNDFQKGDIAEGYSVSREKKESFPLTVTSAQKNPTAFYLCASSIARNTEAFFGQGTRLTVV.

The chain couples TRBV28 to TRBJ2-5, with D tentatively TRBD1 (7 bases). Per germline, CDR1 MDHEN and CDR2 SYDVKM. The CDR3 loop spans 13 amino acids. Between the trimmed V and J ends, which lost 6 bases and 5 bases, there was a span of 13 bases. The CDR3 DNA reads TGTGCCAGCAGGACAGGGAGGTTCGAGACCCAGTACTTC. It is translated as CASRTGRFETQYF. Together with reference TRBV28 and TRBJ2-5, the CDR3 gives the full variable domain: DVKVTQSSRYLVKRTGEKVFLECVQDMDHENMFWYRQDPGLGLRLIYFSYDVKMKEKGDIPEGYSVSREKKERFSLILESASTNQTSMYLCASRTGRFETQYFGPGTRLLVL.

The chain employs TRBV11-2 and TRBJ1-5; TRBD1 agrees at 7 bases. With 3 bases clipped from V and 2 bases from J, the junction kept 7 bases outside the gene matches. Germline V gene data show CDR1 as SGHAT and CDR2 as FQNNGV. This CDR3 comprises 16 residues. The CDR3 here is CASSFRATGGNQPQHF. CDR3 nucleotide sequence: TGTGCCAGCAGCTTTAGGGCTACAGGGGGCAATCAGCCCCAGCATTTT.

The chain couples TRBV28 to TRBJ1-2; TRBD1 might be the D (6 bases). Germline V gives CDR1 MDHEN, CDR2 SYDVKM. This CDR3 region has 15 residues. Between the trimmed V and J ends, which lost 3 bases and 7 bases, there was a span of 18 bases. In nucleotides, the CDR3 is TGTGCCAGCAGTTTGGGCCCCAGGGGTCTGGGTGGCTACACCTTC. It codes for CASSLGPRGLGGYTF.

This chain uses TRBV7-2 with TRBJ1-2; weak D call: TRBD1 (5 bases). This CDR3 is 14 amino acids long. V lost 3 bases and J 5 bases, leaving 13 bases between the germline ends. Germline loops: CDR1 SGHTA, CDR2 FQGNSA. The chain's CDR3 is CASSLITGSYGYTF. The CDR3 DNA is TGTGCCAGCAGCTTGATCACAGGATCTTATGGCTACACCTTC.

This chain uses TRBV27 with TRBJ2-3; 11 bases fit TRBD1. Germline CDR1 is MNHEY and CDR2 is SMNVEV (reference sequence). The V segment lost 5 bases and the J segment 3 bases; nucleotides outside the gene matches: 4. The CDR3 length is 15 residues. The CDR3 DNA is TGTGCCAGCAGTCTGGACAGGGGGCCTACAGATACGCAGTATTTT. Translation: CASSLDRGPTDTQYF.

The chain combines TRBV4-2 with TRBJ2-7, with TRBD2 matching over 11 bases. This CDR3 contains 18 residues. Looked up from germline, CDR1 is LGHNA and CDR2 is YNFKEQ. Trimming cost V 4 bases and J 0 bases; bases outside gene matches: 11. This CDR3 is CASSPSTGLAAYSYEQYF. CDR3 bases: TGTGCCAGCAGCCCCTCGACGGGACTAGCGGCATACTCCTACGAGCAGTACTTC.